This TCR beta chain was recorded in a study of blood T cell repertoires in COVID-19. Study summary: Acute and convalescent COVID-19 samples came from the United States, Italy and Spain.

Germline V gene data show CDR1 as SGHRS and CDR2 as YFSETQ. The CDR3 is made up of 15 amino acids. V shed 4 bases and J 0 bases; nucleotides not matched to a gene: 4. Original handling: Nucleated cell number was recorded as an estimate derived from reference gene primer amplification. Profiling relied on immunoSEQ multiplex PCR, and the TCRdb table lists in-frame clones only, not all of them. V, J and clone size are taken as reported in that table, and D and trimming were inferred from the DNA itself. The sample lists 150,000 to 200,000 clones, almost 80% seen once, with roughly 17% in the top ten. Participants had their cohort set by participant-reported clinical history. What the recovered Cohort 3 donors had was two negative PCRs, clearance, or symptom resolution.

The source material was PBMCs or T cells enriched from blood (not recorded which). The source of this sequence is a woman in her forties or fifties who had recovered from COVID-19. J is TRBJ1-1 and V is TRBV5-1; 9 positions match TRBD1. This CDR3 reads CASSRGQGVNTEAFF. For the CDR3, the DNA is TGCGCCAGCAGCCGGGGACAGGGCGTGAACACTGAAGCTTTCTTT. Together with reference TRBV5-1 and TRBJ1-1, the CDR3 gives the full variable domain: KAGVTQTPRYLIKTRGQQVTLSCSPISGHRSVSWYQQTPGQGLQFLFEYFSETQRNKGNFPGRFSGRQFSNSRSEMNVSTLELGDSALYLCASSRGQGVNTEAFFGQGTRLTVV.